This TCR beta chain was obtained from a study of blood T cell repertoires in COVID-19. This CDR3 is built from 18 residues. Germline loops: CDR1 LGHNA, CDR2 YNFKEQ. Trimming cost V 1 base and J 2 bases; bases outside gene matches: 7. TCRdb keeps only in-frame clones here, not all; method: immunoSEQ multiplex PCR. Among 110,000 or so clones listed, around nine tenths were seen once. This chain joins TRBV4-2 and TRBJ2-3; 12 bases are shared with TRBD2. The sequence was collected from a woman in her seventies who had recovered from COVID-19. The material sequenced was peripheral blood. Here the CDR3 reads CASSQGPTSGGTTDTQYF. In nucleotides, the CDR3 is TGTGCCAGCAGCCAAGGACCGACTAGCGGGGGAACCACAGATACGCAGTATTTT.